The clone carrying this T cell receptor beta chain was seen repeatedly, ten times or more. This CDR3 spans 15 amino acids. CDR1 and CDR2 (germline): MGHRA, YSYEKL. Trimming took 0 bases from V and 8 from J, leaving 14 bases between them. This entry is derived from a study of blood T cells in healthy people across ages. Primers used in a second PCR of roughly 7 to 12 cycles were a sample-barcoded 5' primer and a J-beta primer mix. MiXCR, applied by TCRdb to the 5' RACE reads, yields one record per CDR3 protein. The sample contains some 790,000 distinct CDR3 sequences, 29% of which appear only once. The chain uses TRBV4-1 and TRBJ2-1; a weak D match, TRBD2 (6 bases). This TCR came from a woman of 80 years or more in good health. Input material: blood. DNA of the CDR3: TGCGCCAGCAGCCAAGATTTGGGGGGAGTCGATGAGCAGTTCTTC. Its translation: CASSQDLGGVDEQFF.